Each of the 13 T cell receptor beta chains below was sequenced from the same sample in a study of T cell responses to AZD1222 COVID-19 vaccine. Profiled with immunoSEQ multiplex PCR; TCRdb holds only in-frame clones, not every one. The profile covers some 95,000 clones, with roughly 89% appearing a single time and less than 3.5% taken by the ten largest. Sequenced here: peripheral blood, sampled on day 0 of MenACWY control vaccination. The receptors shown here come from an adult in good health.

The chain is built from TRBV7-9 and TRBJ2-2; D remains ambiguous. CDR3 length: 16 amino acids. V was trimmed by 7 bases and J by 0 bases, leaving 15 bases between them. Germline loops: CDR1 SEHNR, CDR2 FQNEAQ (reference sequence). The chain's CDR3 is CASTPRGLANTGELFF. The CDR3 DNA follows: TGTGCCAGCACCCCTCGTGGGCTCGCGAACACCGGGGAGCTGTTTTTT.

CDR3 amino acids: CASSSWDSYEQYF. CDR3 DNA sequence: TGTGCCAGCAGCTCGTGGGACAGCTACGAGCAGTACTTC. The chain joins TRBV13 to TRBJ2-7; 7 positions match TRBD1. Germline V gene data show CDR1 as PRHDT and CDR2 as FYEKMQ (reference sequence). The CDR3 has 13 amino acids. With 4 bases clipped from V and 3 bases from J, the junction kept 3 bases outside the gene matches.

This clone appeared a few times. The rearrangement joins TRBV28 to TRBJ2-7; D call uncertain. CDR3 length equals 14 residues. The ends were cut back, 6 bases at V and 7 bases at J, with 19 bases in the middle. Germline V lookup: CDR1 MDHEN, CDR2 SYDVKM. CDR3 sequence: CASREGTATREQYF. The CDR3, as DNA: TGTGCCAGCAGAGAAGGAACAGCTACTCGGGAGCAGTACTTC.

V and J are TRBV27 and TRBJ1-5, with 10 bases fitting TRBD1. With 5 bases clipped from V and 0 bases from J, the junction kept 10 bases outside the gene matches. Germline V gene data show CDR1 as MNHEY and CDR2 as SMNVEV (reference sequence). The length of the CDR3 is 18 residues. The CDR3 DNA is TGTGCCAGCAGTCCAAGACAGGGGGCAGGTTATAGCAATCAGCCCCAGCATTTT. Translation gives CASSPRQGAGYSNQPQHF.

The chain combines TRBV7-9 with TRBJ1-1; D remains ambiguous. There are 15 residues in the CDR3. Germline V gene data show CDR1 as SEHNR and CDR2 as FQNEAQ (reference sequence). V gave up 3 bases and J gave up 1 base, with 12 bases separating them. The chain's CDR3 is CASSFLSVANTEAFF. In DNA, the CDR3 is TGTGCCAGCAGCTTTTTGTCCGTAGCGAACACTGAAGCTTTCTTT.

This sequence joins TRBV18 and TRBJ1-1; tentatively, D is TRBD1 (5 bases). The germline V gene has CDR1 KGHSH and CDR2 LQKENI. Trimming removed 4 bases from V and 8 bases from J, with 11 bases in between. This CDR3 spans 12 amino acids. The DNA for the CDR3 is TGTGCCAGCTCACTGCCGGGACTAGAAGCTTTCTTT. Protein sequence: CASSLPGLEAFF.

The chain has TRBV18 and TRBJ1-2; 7 bases fit TRBD1. This CDR3 is 14 amino acids long. The J segment lost 4 bases and the V segment lost 4 bases, leaving 6 bases of the junction unmatched. Germline loops: CDR1 KGHSH, CDR2 LQKENI. The CDR3 region has the DNA TGTGCCAGCTCACTCGACAGGGATGCCTATGGCTACACCTTC. This translates into CASSLDRDAYGYTF.

The chain uses TRBV7-6 and TRBJ1-5, with a tentative D call TRBD1 (6 bases). V was shortened by 2 bases and J by 2 bases, with 13 bases between the two germline ends. CDR3 length: 16 amino acids. Germline V lookup: CDR1 SGHVS, CDR2 FNYEAQ. The chain's CDR3 is CASSLFGPGGNQPQHF. CDR3 sequence (DNA): TGTGCCAGCAGCTTATTCGGTCCAGGGGGCAATCAGCCCCAGCATTTT.

CDR3 sequence reads: CASRGRGGTNEKLFF. The CDR3 bases are TGTGCCAGCAGGGGCAGGGGGGGAACTAATGAAAAACTGTTTTTT. The rearrangement uses TRBV6-6 and TRBJ1-4; TRBD1 aligns across 7 bases. There are 15 residues in the CDR3. Trimming at V came to 6 bases and at J to 1 base, leaving 5 bases not matched to a gene. CDR1 is MNHNY, CDR2 SVGAGI, per germline (reference sequence).

The V gene is TRBV15, the J gene TRBJ2-7; D perhaps matches TRBD1 (6 bases). Germline CDR1 and CDR2: LNHNV and YYDKDF (reference sequence). The CDR3 extends over 19 amino acids. V was pared by 0 bases and J by 3 bases, with 24 bases between. CDR3 loop: CATSRDISIMYRQDYEQYF. The CDR3 bases are TGTGCCACCAGCAGAGATATCTCCATCATGTATCGACAGGACTACGAGCAGTACTTC.

The chain uses TRBV6-5 and TRBJ1-2; no firm D call. Germline V CDR1 and CDR2: MNHEY, SVGAGI. There are 13 residues in the CDR3. V dropped 5 bases and J dropped 6 bases, with 13 bases sitting between them. The CDR3 spells CASSQTGDHGYTF. The CDR3, as DNA: TGTGCCAGCAGTCAGACTGGGGATCATGGCTACACCTTC.

J is TRBJ2-1 and V is TRBV6-2 or TRBV6-3; D not resolved. This CDR3 is 13 amino acids long. CDR1 MNHEY and CDR2 SVGEGT come from the germline V gene. Trimming took 1 base from V and 8 from J, leaving 9 bases between them. The CDR3 region is CASSYLVVDEQFF. CDR3 coding DNA: TGTGCCAGCAGTTACTTAGTTGTTGATGAGCAGTTCTTC.

V gene TRBV19 combines with J gene TRBJ1-6; 8 bases match TRBD1. V shed 4 bases, J shed 10 bases, and the junction held 6 bases outside the gene matches. CDR3 size: 14 residues. The germline V gene has CDR1 LNHDA and CDR2 SQIVND (reference sequence). CDR3 nucleotides: TGTGCCAGTAGTACCGACAGGGGCCCATCACCCCTCCACTTT. It yields the protein CASSTDRGPSPLHF.